The 18 T cell receptor beta chains presented below share a single source sample, sequenced in a study of blood T cells in healthy people across ages (dated by TCRdb to the mid-2010s). The method was 5' RACE. For sequencing, an Illumina HiSeq 2500 was employed. A second PCR of about 6 to 11 cycles was run with a J-beta primer mix and a sample-barcoded 5' primer. TCRdb cleaned the public reads at Q25 with fastp, built clones with MiXCR and kept in-frame beta chains. For every CDR3 protein sequence, its rows merge into one entry that carries the most common genes and DNA. This sample has around 1,500,000 distinct CDR3 sequences in its table, and roughly 45% of those were observed once. The top ten clonotypes cover 7% to 9% of the sample. Sequenced input: blood. These receptors came from a woman aged 18 to 35 in good health.

V is TRBV6-1 and J is TRBJ2-1; 8 bases are a match to TRBD2. The CDR3 has 15 amino acids. The V segment lost 4 bases and the J segment 4 bases; nucleotides outside the gene matches: 6. CDR1 and CDR2 from the germline V gene are MNHNS and SASEGT. The CDR3 nucleotides read TGTGCCAGCAGTGCCCCGGGACTAGGGTACAATGAGCAGTTCTTC. Translating it yields CASSAPGLGYNEQFF.

This rearrangement joins TRBV6-1 to TRBJ2-7, with 13 bases identical to TRBD2. The CDR3 is made up of 14 amino acids. The J segment lost 4 bases and the V segment lost 7 bases, leaving 4 bases of the junction unmatched. In germline, CDR1 is MNHNS, CDR2 SASEGT. In nucleotides, the CDR3 is TGTGCCAGCATAGGACTAGCGGGGGAATACGAGCAGTACTTC. This translates into CASIGLAGEYEQYF.

This clonotype has more than one count but fewer than ten. The chain uses TRBV20-1 and TRBJ2-6; TRBD2 aligns across 9 bases. V trimming: 6 bases; J trimming: 0 bases; junction bases outside the gene matches: 15. The CDR3 has 19 residues. Germline CDR1 DFQATT, CDR2 SNEGSKA (reference sequence). The CDR3 sequence is CSARRVAGDFNSGANVLTF. The DNA of the CDR3 is TGCAGTGCCAGACGGGTAGCGGGGGACTTCAACTCTGGGGCCAACGTCCTGACTTTC.

This clonotype was recorded a few times. J is TRBJ1-2 and V is TRBV20-1; D gene ambiguous. Germline V gene data show CDR1 as DFQATT and CDR2 as SNEGSKA (reference sequence). The V and J ends lost 6 bases and 7 bases respectively, with 21 bases between them. This CDR3 region has 14 residues. This chain's CDR3 is CSATQGSEGGGYTF. CDR3 DNA sequence: TGCAGTGCCACTCAAGGGAGTGAGGGTGGTGGCTACACCTTC.

The CDR3 region is CASSYGPPLEQYF. CDR3 nucleotides: TGTGCCAGCAGTTACGGACCCCCTCTCGAGCAGTACTTC. The chain uses TRBV6-2 or TRBV6-3 and TRBJ2-7; D is unresolved. This CDR3 region has 13 residues. Trimming took off 2 bases at V and 6 bases at J, with 11 bases between the two ends. Germline V gene data show CDR1 as MNHEY and CDR2 as SVGEGT.

This clonotype showed up just a few times. The chain joins TRBV20-1 to TRBJ2-4, with D perhaps TRBD1 (6 bases). The J call may be wrong; the DNA end is better matched by TRBJ2-7. Looked up from germline, CDR1 is DFQATT and CDR2 is SNEGSKA (reference sequence). This CDR3 is built from 16 residues. The CDR3 DNA reads as TGCAGTGCTAGAGGTCAGGCGGACAGCCCCTACTACGAGCAGTACTTC. This gives the protein CSARGQADSPYYEQYF.

To note about this clonotype: The junction shows a germline mismatch at one end, possibly a read error. The genes are TRBV12-3 or TRBV12-4 and TRBJ2-1, with D perhaps being TRBD1 or TRBD2 (5 bases each). The CDR3 is 15 amino acids. The CDR3 reads CASSQVDTGPYERFF. As DNA, the CDR3 is TGTGCCAGCAGCCAGGTGGACACGGGGCCATATGAGCGGTTCTTC.

The chain combines TRBV20-1 with TRBJ2-5, with 10 bases identical to TRBD2. Germline V gives CDR1 DFQATT, CDR2 SNEGSKA (reference sequence). The CDR3 length is 15 residues. Trimming took 2 bases from V and 2 from J; bases not matched to a gene: 5. In DNA, the CDR3 is TGCAGTGCTAGACCTAGCGGGGGCGCGCAAGAGACCCAGTACTTC. It codes for CSARPSGGAQETQYF.

This clonotype was counted a single time. V is TRBV4-1 and J is TRBJ2-3; D remains ambiguous. Germline CDR1 is MGHRA and CDR2 is YSYEKL. Trimming removed 1 base from V and 4 bases from J, with 9 bases in between. The CDR3 is made up of 14 amino acids. As DNA, the CDR3 is TGCGCCAGCAGCCAAGTTTCTCAGGCAGATACGCAGTATTTT. Translation: CASSQVSQADTQYF.

V is TRBV6-1 and J is TRBJ2-1, with TRBD2 identical over 9 bases. CDR3 length equals 15 residues. V trimming: 2 bases; J trimming: 13 bases; junction bases outside the gene matches: 12. The germline V gene encodes CDR1 MNHNS and CDR2 SASEGT. The CDR3 is CASSETAGGLETQFF. CDR3 DNA: TGTGCCAGCAGTGAAACGGCGGGAGGGTTAGAGACCCAGTTCTTC.

The rearrangement links TRBV20-1 to TRBJ2-1; TRBD1 might be the D (5 bases). V shed 7 bases and J shed 3 bases, with 19 bases lying between them. The CDR3 covers 15 residues. Germline values: CDR1 DFQATT, CDR2 SNEGSKA (reference sequence). The CDR3 DNA reads as TGCAGTGATAGTAGCAGGGTTTTCGGCTACAATGAGCAGTTCTTC. Translating gives CSDSSRVFGYNEQFF.

This clonotype was detected ten times or more. This chain links TRBV7-9 with TRBJ2-7; a weak D match, TRBD1 (6 bases). With 5 bases removed from V and 6 bases from J, the gap between germline ends came to 14 bases. CDR1 is SEHNR and CDR2 is FQNEAQ in the germline V gene (reference sequence). The CDR3 is 13 amino acids. CDR3 in amino acids: CASSPQQGGEQYF. Here the CDR3 DNA reads TGTGCCAGCAGCCCGCAACAGGGCGGCGAGCAGTACTTC.

J is TRBJ1-1 and V is TRBV12-3 or TRBV12-4; no firm D call. The CDR3 covers 13 residues. V lost 10 bases and J 3 bases, leaving 15 bases between the germline ends. The CDR3 loop reads CATEHLADTEAFF. CDR3 coding DNA: TGTGCCACCGAGCATTTGGCTGACACTGAAGCTTTCTTT.

The J gene is TRBJ2-7, the V gene TRBV28; either TRBD1 or TRBD2 may supply D (5 bases each). The germline CDR1 and CDR2 sequences are MDHEN and SYDVKM. This CDR3 has 14 residues. Trimming stripped 3 bases from V and 6 bases from J, with 15 bases between. The CDR3 region has the DNA TGTGCCAGCAGTTTCCCGCAGGGAGTCGGCGAGCAGTACTTC. Translation gives CASSFPQGVGEQYF.

The chain carries TRBV20-1 and TRBJ2-1; 11 bases are a match to TRBD2. CDR3 length: 15 amino acids. The germline CDR1 and CDR2 sequences are DFQATT and SNEGSKA (reference sequence). Trimming took 8 bases from V and 9 from J; bases not matched to a gene: 15. In nucleotides, the CDR3 is TGCAGTCCTCAACTAGCGGGAGATATTTTGGGTGAGCAGTTCTTC. Translation: CSPQLAGDILGEQFF.

This chain uses TRBV7-2 with TRBJ1-2; D gene unclear. The CDR3 contains 14 residues. V lost 1 base and J lost 3, with 9 bases in between. CDR1 and CDR2 (germline): SGHTA, FQGNSA. The CDR3 nucleotides are TGTGCCAGCAGCTTAGTTCCTCTGGACTATGGCTACACCTTC. It translates to CASSLVPLDYGYTF.

This clonotype was seen more than once but under ten times. The rearrangement uses TRBV12-3 or TRBV12-4 and TRBJ2-5; D is uncertain. Between the trimmed V and J ends, which lost 1 base and 3 bases, there was a span of 12 bases. The length of the CDR3 is 15 residues. The CDR3 nucleotides read TGTGCCAGCAGTTTAGGGAACAGACCAAAAGAGACCCAGTACTTC. Translated: CASSLGNRPKETQYF.

This clonotype was detected ten times or more. The chain recombines TRBV10-3 with TRBJ2-7, with TRBD2 as a possible D gene (6 bases). With 0 bases removed from V and 1 base from J, the gap between germline ends came to 19 bases. CDR1 and CDR2 from the germline V gene are ENHRY and SYGVKD. CDR3 length: 18 residues. This CDR3 reads CAISESGSWGVLSYEQYF. The CDR3 DNA reads TGTGCCATCAGTGAGTCAGGATCTTGGGGGGTTCTTTCCTACGAGCAGTACTTC.